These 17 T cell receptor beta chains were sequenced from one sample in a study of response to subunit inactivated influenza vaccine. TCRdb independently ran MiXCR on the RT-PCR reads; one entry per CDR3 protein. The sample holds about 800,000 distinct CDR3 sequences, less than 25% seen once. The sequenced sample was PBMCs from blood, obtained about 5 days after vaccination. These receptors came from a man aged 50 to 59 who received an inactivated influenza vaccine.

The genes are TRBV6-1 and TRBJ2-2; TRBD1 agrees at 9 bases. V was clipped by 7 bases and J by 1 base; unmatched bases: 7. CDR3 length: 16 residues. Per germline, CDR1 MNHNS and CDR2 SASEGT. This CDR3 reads CASTRRDRVNTGELFF. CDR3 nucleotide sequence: TGTGCCAGCACCCGCCGGGACAGGGTGAACACCGGGGAGCTGTTTTTT.

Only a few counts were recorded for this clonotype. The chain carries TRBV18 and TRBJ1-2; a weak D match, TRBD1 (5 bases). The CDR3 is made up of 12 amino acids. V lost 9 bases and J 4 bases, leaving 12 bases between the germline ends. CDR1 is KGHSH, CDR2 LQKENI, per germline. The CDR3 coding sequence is TGTGCCAGTACCGACAGACCCTATGGCTACACCTTC. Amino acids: CASTDRPYGYTF.

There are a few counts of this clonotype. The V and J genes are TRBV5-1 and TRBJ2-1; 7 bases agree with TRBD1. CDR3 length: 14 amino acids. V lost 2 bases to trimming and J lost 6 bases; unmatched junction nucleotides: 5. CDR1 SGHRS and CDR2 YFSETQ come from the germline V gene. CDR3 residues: CASSLADRANEQFF. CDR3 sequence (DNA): TGCGCCAGCAGCTTAGCCGACAGGGCCAATGAGCAGTTCTTC.

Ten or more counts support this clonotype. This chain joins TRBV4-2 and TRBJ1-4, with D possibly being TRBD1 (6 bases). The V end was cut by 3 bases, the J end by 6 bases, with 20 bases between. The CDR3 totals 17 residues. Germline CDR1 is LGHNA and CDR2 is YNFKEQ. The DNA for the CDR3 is TGTGCCAGCAGCCACGCTGGCGCCGGGGGGGCCTATGAAAAACTGTTTTTT. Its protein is CASSHAGAGGAYEKLFF.

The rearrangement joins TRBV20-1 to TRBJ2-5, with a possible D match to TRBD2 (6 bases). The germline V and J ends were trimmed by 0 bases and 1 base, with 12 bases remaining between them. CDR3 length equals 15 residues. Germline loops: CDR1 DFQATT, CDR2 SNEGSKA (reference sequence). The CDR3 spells CSARDISSVQETQYF. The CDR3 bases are TGCAGTGCTAGAGATATTTCTAGCGTCCAAGAGACCCAGTACTTC.

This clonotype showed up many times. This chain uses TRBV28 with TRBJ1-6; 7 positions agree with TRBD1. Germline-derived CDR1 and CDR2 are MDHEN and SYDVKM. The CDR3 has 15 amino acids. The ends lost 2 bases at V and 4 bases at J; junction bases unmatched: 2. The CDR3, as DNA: TGTGCCAGCAGTTTAGGACAGGCATATAATTCACCCCTCCACTTT. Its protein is CASSLGQAYNSPLHF.

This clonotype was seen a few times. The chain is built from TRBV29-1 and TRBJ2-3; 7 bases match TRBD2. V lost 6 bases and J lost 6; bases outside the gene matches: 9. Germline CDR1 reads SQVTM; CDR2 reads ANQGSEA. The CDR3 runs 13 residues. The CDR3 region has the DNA TGCAGCGTCCTTTCGGGAGGCAGGGATACGCAGTATTTT. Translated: CSVLSGGRDTQYF.

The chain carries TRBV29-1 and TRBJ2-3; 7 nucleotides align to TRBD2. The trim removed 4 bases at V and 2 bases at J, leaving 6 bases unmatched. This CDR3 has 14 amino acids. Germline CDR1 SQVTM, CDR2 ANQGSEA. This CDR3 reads CSVAPSGNTDTQYF. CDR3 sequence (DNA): TGCAGCGTTGCGCCTAGCGGAAACACAGATACGCAGTATTTT.

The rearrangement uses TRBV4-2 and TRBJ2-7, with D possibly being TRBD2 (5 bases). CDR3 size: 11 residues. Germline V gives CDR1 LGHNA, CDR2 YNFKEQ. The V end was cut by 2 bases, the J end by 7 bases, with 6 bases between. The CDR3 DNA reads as TGTGCCAGCAGCCAACCGGGGGAGCAGTACTTC. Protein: CASSQPGEQYF.

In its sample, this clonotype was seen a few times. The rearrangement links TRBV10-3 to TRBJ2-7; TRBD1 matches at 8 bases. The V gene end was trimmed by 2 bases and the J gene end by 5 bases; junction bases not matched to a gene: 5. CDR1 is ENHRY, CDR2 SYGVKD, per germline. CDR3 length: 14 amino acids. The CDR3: CAISEEQGEHEQYF. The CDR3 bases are TGTGCCATCAGTGAGGAACAGGGGGAGCACGAGCAGTACTTC.

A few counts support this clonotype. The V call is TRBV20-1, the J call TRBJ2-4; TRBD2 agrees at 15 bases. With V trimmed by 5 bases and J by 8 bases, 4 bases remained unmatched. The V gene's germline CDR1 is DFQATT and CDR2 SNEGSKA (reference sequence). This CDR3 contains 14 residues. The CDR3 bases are TGCAGTGCTTATGGACTAGCGGGAGGGTACATTCAGTACTTC. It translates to CSAYGLAGGYIQYF.

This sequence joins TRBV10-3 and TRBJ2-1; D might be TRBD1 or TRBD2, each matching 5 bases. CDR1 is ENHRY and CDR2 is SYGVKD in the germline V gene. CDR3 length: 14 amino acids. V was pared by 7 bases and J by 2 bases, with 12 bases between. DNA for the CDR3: TGTGCCATCAAAGGGACCGATACCTACAATGAGCAGTTCTTC. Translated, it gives CAIKGTDTYNEQFF.

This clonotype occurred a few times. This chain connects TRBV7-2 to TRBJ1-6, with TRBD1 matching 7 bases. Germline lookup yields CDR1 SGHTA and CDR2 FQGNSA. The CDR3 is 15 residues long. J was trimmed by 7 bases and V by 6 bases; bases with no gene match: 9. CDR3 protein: CASSIFRGGNSPLHF. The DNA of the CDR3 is TGTGCCAGCAGTATCTTCAGGGGGGGGAATTCACCCCTCCACTTT.

The CDR3 sequence: CSANDGGRTGYTF. CDR3 coding DNA: TGCAGCGCCAACGACGGGGGGCGGACTGGCTACACCTTC. The chain couples TRBV29-1 to TRBJ1-2; a weak D match, TRBD1 (6 bases). Trimming cost V 7 bases and J 7 bases, with 19 bases left between them. Germline CDR1 is SQVTM and CDR2 is ANQGSEA. CDR3 length: 13 residues.

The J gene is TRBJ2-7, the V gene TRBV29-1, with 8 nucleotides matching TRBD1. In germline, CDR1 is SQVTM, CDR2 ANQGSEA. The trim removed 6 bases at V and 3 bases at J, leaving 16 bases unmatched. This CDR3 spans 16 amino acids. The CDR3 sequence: CSVAGGGPLLGYEQYF. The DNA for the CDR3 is TGCAGCGTGGCAGGGGGCGGCCCCCTTTTAGGCTACGAGCAGTACTTC.

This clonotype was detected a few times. CDR3 sequence reads: CASSQTTGGHEQYF. CDR3 DNA sequence: TGTGCCAGCAGCCAAACAACAGGGGGTCACGAGCAGTACTTC. The chain carries TRBV12-3 or TRBV12-4 and TRBJ2-7, with 8 bases fitting TRBD1. The CDR3 spans 14 residues. V gave up 6 bases and J gave up 5 bases; unmatched junction bases: 9.

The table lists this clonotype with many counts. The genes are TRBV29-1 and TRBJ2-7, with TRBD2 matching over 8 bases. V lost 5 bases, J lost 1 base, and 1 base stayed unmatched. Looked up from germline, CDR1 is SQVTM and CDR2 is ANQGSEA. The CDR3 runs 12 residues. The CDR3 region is CSVREGSYEQYF. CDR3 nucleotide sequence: TGCAGCGTTCGGGAGGGATCCTACGAGCAGTACTTC.